Shown below are 14 T cell receptor beta chains from a single sample sequenced in a study of blood T cell repertoires in COVID-19. Sequencing was performed with immunoSEQ multiplex PCR; in TCRdb, only in-frame clones are kept and a portion is missing. This sample carries around 200,000 clones, approximately 90% of them seen once, and the ten largest clones take roughly 6.2%. Sample: peripheral blood. The receptor set was obtained from a man aged 55 to 70 who had recovered from COVID-19.

The chain joins TRBV5-1 to TRBJ2-5, with 8 nucleotides matching TRBD2. The V gene end was trimmed by 5 bases and the J gene end by 5 bases; junction bases not matched to a gene: 11. The CDR3 runs 15 residues. Germline-derived CDR1 and CDR2 are SGHRS and YFSETQ. The CDR3 DNA follows: TGCGCCAGCAGTGCGGGGGGCGAGGGTTGGGAGACCCAGTACTTC. This gives the protein CASSAGGEGWETQYF.

The chain joins TRBV10-2 to TRBJ1-5; possibly TRBD1 for D (5 bases). Trimming stripped 6 bases from V and 5 bases from J, with 17 bases between. CDR1 is WSHSY, CDR2 SAAADI, per germline. CDR3 size: 15 residues. The CDR3 region is CASSRGAPHDQPQHF. As DNA, the CDR3 is TGCGCCAGCAGCCGCGGGGCCCCCCACGATCAGCCCCAGCATTTT.

V and J are TRBV18 and TRBJ1-1, with TRBD1 matching over 9 bases. Germline V gene lookup returns CDR1 KGHSH and CDR2 LQKENI. J lost 3 bases, V lost 6 bases, and 11 bases had no gene match. CDR3 length: 16 amino acids. This CDR3 is CASSLGQGTRDTEAFF. The CDR3 nucleotides are TGTGCCAGCTCCCTAGGACAGGGGACACGGGACACTGAAGCTTTCTTT.

This sequence joins TRBV28 and TRBJ2-7; TRBD2 might be the D (6 bases). The V and J ends lost 4 bases and 4 bases respectively, with 23 bases between them. CDR3 length: 17 residues. CDR1 and CDR2 from the germline V gene are MDHEN and SYDVKM. CDR3 region: CASSYPISREPIYEQYF. The CDR3 nucleotides read TGTGCCAGCAGTTACCCGATCAGTCGGGAGCCAATATACGAGCAGTACTTC.

The V and J genes are TRBV25-1 and TRBJ2-1; 8 nucleotides line up with TRBD2. The CDR3 totals 13 residues. Trimming at V came to 2 bases and at J to 13 bases, leaving 7 bases not matched to a gene. CDR1 and CDR2 from the germline V gene are MGHDK and SYGVNS. CDR3 sequence (DNA): TGTGCCAGCAGTGAACGGAGCGGGAGTGAACAGTTCTTC. Its protein product is CASSERSGSEQFF.

V gene TRBV19 combines with J gene TRBJ1-5, with 7 bases that match TRBD1. CDR3 size: 18 residues. Losses at the gene ends were 3 bases for V and 7 bases for J; bases not matched to a gene: 18. Germline values: CDR1 LNHDA, CDR2 SQIVND (reference sequence). CDR3 loop: CASSILSHPDRYRQPQHF. The CDR3 nucleotides read TGTGCCAGTAGTATTCTTTCTCACCCGGACAGGTATCGCCAGCCCCAGCATTTT. Full variable domain (remainder filled in from reference TRBV19 and TRBJ1-5): DGGITQSPKYLFRKEGQNVTLSCEQNLNHDAMYWYRQDPGQGLRLIYYSQIVNDFQKGDIAEGYSVSREKKESFPLTVTSAQKNPTAFYLCASSILSHPDRYRQPQHFGDGTRLSIL.

This clone was seen a handful of times. V gene TRBV19 combines with J gene TRBJ1-1; D call uncertain. V shed 5 bases and J shed 1 base, with 5 bases lying between them. The CDR3 has 12 residues. CDR1 and CDR2 from the germline V gene are LNHDA and SQIVND (reference sequence). CDR3 loop: CASSEGNTEAFF. CDR3 sequence (DNA): TGTGCCAGTAGTGAGGGGAACACTGAAGCTTTCTTT.

The V and J genes are TRBV19 and TRBJ1-1, with D possibly matching TRBD1 (5 bases). The CDR3 has 12 amino acids. CDR1 and CDR2 from the germline V gene are LNHDA and SQIVND (reference sequence). The ends were cut back, 8 bases at V and 4 bases at J, with 11 bases in the middle. In nucleotides, the CDR3 is TGTGCCAGTTCAAGGGGAGGCACTGAAGCTTTCTTT. Encoded protein: CASSRGGTEAFF.

The rearrangement joins TRBV6-6 to TRBJ2-7; weak D call: TRBD2 (6 bases). The germline V gene encodes CDR1 MNHNY and CDR2 SVGAGI (reference sequence). V lost 4 bases to trimming and J lost 3 bases, with 13 bases between them. The CDR3 covers 14 residues. CDR3 sequence reads: CASSSPGGDYEQYF. The CDR3 DNA reads TGTGCCAGCAGTTCCCCCGGCGGGGACTACGAGCAGTACTTC.

The chain has TRBV29-1 and TRBJ2-1; perhaps TRBD1 as D (6 bases). The germline V and J ends were trimmed by 5 bases and 2 bases, with 13 bases remaining between them. Germline V gene sequence: CDR1 SQVTM, CDR2 ANQGSEA. This CDR3 is 14 amino acids long. The DNA for the CDR3 is TGCAGCGTTAGGCTGGGACAAACCTACAATGAGCAGTTCTTC. It codes for CSVRLGQTYNEQFF.

This chain connects TRBV9 to TRBJ2-1; D perhaps matches TRBD2 (6 bases). V was trimmed by 1 base and J by 2 bases, leaving 13 bases between them. The germline gives CDR1 SGDLS, CDR2 YYNGEE. The CDR3 has 16 residues. CDR3 sequence: CASSVLSLATYNEQFF. CDR3 bases: TGTGCCAGCAGCGTACTCTCCCTAGCGACCTACAATGAGCAGTTCTTC.

This clone was observed a few times. V usage is TRBV3-1 (or the pseudogene TRBV3-2) and J usage is TRBJ2-7; D gene unclear. The V gene lost 4 bases and the J gene lost 2 bases, with 9 bases spanning the gap. This CDR3 contains 13 residues. Germline V gives CDR1 LGHDT, CDR2 YNNKEL (reference sequence). The CDR3, as DNA: TGTGCCAGCAGCCGCTATGGAGCCTACGAGCAGTACTTC. Amino acid sequence: CASSRYGAYEQYF.

J is TRBJ1-3 and V is TRBV12-5, with a possible D match to TRBD1 (5 bases). Germline values: CDR1 LGHNT, CDR2 FRNRAP. Trimming took 7 bases from V and 4 from J, leaving 17 bases between them. The CDR3 extends over 15 amino acids. CDR3 sequence: CASALGGGRGNTIYF. Written as DNA, the CDR3 is TGTGCTAGTGCCTTGGGGGGGGGTCGAGGAAACACCATATATTTT.

The genes are TRBV7-8 and TRBJ1-2; 9 positions match TRBD1. V lost 5 bases, J lost 7 bases, and 5 bases stayed unmatched. This CDR3 region has 13 residues. Germline CDR1 SGHVS, CDR2 FQNEAQ. CDR3 residues: CASSRGQGSGYTF. Written as DNA, the CDR3 is TGTGCCAGCAGCCGAGGACAGGGGAGTGGCTACACCTTC.